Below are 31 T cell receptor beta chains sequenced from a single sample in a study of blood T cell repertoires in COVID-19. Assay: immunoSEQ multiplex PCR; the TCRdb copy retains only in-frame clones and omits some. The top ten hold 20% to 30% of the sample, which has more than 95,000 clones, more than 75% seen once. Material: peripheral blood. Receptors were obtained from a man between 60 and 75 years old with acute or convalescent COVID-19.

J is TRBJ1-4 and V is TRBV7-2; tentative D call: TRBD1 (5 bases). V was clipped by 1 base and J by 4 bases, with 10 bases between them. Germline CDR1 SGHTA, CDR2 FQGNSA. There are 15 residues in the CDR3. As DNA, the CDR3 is TGTGCCAGCAGCTTAGTTTCAGGGAATAATGAAAAACTGTTTTTT. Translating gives CASSLVSGNNEKLFF.

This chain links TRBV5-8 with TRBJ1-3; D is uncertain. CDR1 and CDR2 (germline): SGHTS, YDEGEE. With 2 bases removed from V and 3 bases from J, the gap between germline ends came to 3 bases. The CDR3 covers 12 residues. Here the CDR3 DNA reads TGTGCCAGCAGCTTCCTTGGAAACACCATATATTTT. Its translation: CASSFLGNTIYF.

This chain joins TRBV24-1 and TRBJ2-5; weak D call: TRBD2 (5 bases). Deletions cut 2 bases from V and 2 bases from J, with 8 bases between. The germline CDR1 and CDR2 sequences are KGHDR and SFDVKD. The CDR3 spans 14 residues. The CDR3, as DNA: TGTGCCACCAGTGATTCGCGGGCACAAGAGACCCAGTACTTC. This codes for CATSDSRAQETQYF.

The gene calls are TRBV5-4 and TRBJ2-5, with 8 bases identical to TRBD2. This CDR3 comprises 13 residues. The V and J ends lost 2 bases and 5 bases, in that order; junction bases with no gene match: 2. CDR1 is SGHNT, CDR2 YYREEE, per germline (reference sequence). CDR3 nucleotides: TGTGCCAGCAGCTTCGGGGGGGTTGAGACCCAGTACTTC. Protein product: CASSFGGVETQYF.

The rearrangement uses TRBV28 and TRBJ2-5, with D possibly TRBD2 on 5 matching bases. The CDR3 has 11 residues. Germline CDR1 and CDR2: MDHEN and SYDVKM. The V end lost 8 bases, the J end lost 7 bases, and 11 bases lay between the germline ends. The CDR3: CASDLGRTQYF. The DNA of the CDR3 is TGTGCCAGCGACCTTGGGAGGACCCAGTACTTC.

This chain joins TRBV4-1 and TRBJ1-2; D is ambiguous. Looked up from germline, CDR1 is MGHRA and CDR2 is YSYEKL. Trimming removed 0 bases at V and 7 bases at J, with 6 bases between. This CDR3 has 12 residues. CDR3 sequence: CASSQDVSGYTF. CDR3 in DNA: TGCGCCAGCAGCCAAGATGTCTCTGGCTACACCTTC.

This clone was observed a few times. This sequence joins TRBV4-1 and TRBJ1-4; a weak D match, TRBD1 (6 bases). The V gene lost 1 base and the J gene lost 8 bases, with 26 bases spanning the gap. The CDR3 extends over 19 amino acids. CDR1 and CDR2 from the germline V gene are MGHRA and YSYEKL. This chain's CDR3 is CASSQVLGAGVGPGEKLFF. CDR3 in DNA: TGCGCCAGCAGCCAAGTTTTAGGGGCAGGGGTAGGGCCCGGGGAAAAACTGTTTTTT.

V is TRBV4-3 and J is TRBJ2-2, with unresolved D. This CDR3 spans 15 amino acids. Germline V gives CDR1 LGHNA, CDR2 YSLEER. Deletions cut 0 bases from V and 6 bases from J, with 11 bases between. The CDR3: CASSQDSLFPGELFF. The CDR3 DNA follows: TGCGCCAGCAGCCAAGATTCCCTTTTCCCCGGGGAGCTGTTTTTT.

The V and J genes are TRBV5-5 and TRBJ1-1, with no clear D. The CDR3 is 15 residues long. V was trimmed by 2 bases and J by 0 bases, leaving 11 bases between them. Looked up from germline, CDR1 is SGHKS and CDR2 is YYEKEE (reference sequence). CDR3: CASSFFLFMNTEAFF. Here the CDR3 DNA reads TGTGCCAGCAGCTTTTTTCTATTCATGAACACTGAAGCTTTCTTT.

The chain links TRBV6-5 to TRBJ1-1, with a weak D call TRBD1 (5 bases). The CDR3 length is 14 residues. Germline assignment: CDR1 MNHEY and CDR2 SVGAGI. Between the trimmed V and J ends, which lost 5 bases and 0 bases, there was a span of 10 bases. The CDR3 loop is CASSKQALNTEAFF. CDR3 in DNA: TGTGCCAGCAGTAAACAGGCTCTGAACACTGAAGCTTTCTTT.

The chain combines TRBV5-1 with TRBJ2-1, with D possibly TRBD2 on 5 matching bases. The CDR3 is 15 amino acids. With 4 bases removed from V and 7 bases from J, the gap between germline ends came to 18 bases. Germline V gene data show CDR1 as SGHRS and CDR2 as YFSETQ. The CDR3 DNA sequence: TGCGCCAGCAGCCCCATAAGACTAAAAAAGAATGAGCAGTTCTTC. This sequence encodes CASSPIRLKKNEQFF.

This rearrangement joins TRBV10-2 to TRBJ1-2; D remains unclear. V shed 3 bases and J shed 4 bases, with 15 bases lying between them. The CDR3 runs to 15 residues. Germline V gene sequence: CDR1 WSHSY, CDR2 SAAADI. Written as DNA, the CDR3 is TGCGCCAGCAGTGAAGCAGGATCCATTACCTATGGCTACACCTTC. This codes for CASSEAGSITYGYTF.

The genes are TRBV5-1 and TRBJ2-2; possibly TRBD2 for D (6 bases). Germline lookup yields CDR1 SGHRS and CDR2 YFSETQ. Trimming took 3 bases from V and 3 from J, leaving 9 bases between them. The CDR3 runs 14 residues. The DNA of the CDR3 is TGCGCCAGCAGCTCGGGACTGCACACCGGGGAGCTGTTTTTT. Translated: CASSSGLHTGELFF. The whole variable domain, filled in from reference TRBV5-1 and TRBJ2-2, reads KAGVTQTPRYLIKTRGQQVTLSCSPISGHRSVSWYQQTPGQGLQFLFEYFSETQRNKGNFPGRFSGRQFSNSRSEMNVSTLELGDSALYLCASSSGLHTGELFFGEGSRLTVL.

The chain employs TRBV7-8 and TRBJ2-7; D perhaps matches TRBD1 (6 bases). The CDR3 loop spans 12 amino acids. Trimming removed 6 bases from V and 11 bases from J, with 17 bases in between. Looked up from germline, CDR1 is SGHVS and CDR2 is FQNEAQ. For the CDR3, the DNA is TGTGCCAGCAGTCGATTTACAGGGCGAGAGTACTTC. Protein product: CASSRFTGREYF. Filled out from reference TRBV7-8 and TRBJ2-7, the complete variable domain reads GAGVSQSPRYKVAKRGQDVALRCDPISGHVSLFWYQQALGQGPEFLTYFQNEAQLDKSGLPSDRFFAERPEGSVSTLKIQRTQQEDSAVYLCASSRFTGREYFGPGTRLTVT.

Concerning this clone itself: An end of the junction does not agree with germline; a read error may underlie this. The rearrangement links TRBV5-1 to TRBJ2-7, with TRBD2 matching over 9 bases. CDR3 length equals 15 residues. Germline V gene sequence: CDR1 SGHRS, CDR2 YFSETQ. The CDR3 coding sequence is TGCGCCAGCAGCTTGTTAGCGGGAGCTTCCTTCGAGCAGTACTTC. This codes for CASSLLAGASFEQYF.

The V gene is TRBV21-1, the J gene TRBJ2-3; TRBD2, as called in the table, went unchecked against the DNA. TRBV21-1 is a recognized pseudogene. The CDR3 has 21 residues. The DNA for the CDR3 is TGTGCCAGCAGCAAGCTTGGACGGCTAGCGGGAGGAGAGAGGGACACAGATACGCAGTATTTT. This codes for CASSKLGRLAGGERDTDTQYF.

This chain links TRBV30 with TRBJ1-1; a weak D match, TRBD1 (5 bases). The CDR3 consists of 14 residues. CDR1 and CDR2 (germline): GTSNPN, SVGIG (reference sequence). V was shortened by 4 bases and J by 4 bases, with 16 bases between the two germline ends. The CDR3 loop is CAWTGILQGTEAFF. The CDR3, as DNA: TGTGCCTGGACAGGGATCCTCCAGGGCACTGAAGCTTTCTTT.

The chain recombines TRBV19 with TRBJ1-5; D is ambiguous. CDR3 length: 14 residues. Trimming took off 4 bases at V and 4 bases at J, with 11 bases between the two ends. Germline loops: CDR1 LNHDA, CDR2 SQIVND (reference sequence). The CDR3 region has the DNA TGTGCCAGTAGTAGGAGAGCATTTAATCAGCCCCAGCATTTT. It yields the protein CASSRRAFNQPQHF.

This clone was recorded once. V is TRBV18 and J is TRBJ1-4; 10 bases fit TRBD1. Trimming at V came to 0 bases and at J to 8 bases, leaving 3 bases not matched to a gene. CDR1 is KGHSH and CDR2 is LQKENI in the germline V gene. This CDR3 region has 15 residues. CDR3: CASSPPTGGNEKLFF. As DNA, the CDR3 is TGTGCCAGCTCACCACCGACAGGGGGCAACGAAAAACTGTTTTTT.

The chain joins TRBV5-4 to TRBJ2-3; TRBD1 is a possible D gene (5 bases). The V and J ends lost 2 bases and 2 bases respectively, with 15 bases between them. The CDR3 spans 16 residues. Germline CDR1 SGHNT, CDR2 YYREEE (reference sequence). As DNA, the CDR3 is TGTGCCAGCAGCTTAAGGGGTCGCGGAAACACAGATACGCAGTATTTT. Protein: CASSLRGRGNTDTQYF.

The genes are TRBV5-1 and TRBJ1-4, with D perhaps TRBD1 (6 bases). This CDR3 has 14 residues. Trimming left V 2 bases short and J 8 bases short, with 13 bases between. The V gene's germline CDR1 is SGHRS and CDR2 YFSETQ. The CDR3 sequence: CASSFGQYNEKLFF. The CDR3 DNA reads TGCGCCAGCAGCTTTGGACAGTACAACGAAAAACTGTTTTTT.

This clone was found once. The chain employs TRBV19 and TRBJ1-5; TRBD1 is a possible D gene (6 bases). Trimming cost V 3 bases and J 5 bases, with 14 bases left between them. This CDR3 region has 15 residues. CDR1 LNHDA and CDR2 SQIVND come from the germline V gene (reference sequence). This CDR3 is CASSMTWDTYQPQHF. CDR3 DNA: TGTGCCAGTAGTATGACCTGGGACACTTATCAGCCCCAGCATTTT. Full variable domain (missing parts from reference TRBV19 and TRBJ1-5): DGGITQSPKYLFRKEGQNVTLSCEQNLNHDAMYWYRQDPGQGLRLIYYSQIVNDFQKGDIAEGYSVSREKKESFPLTVTSAQKNPTAFYLCASSMTWDTYQPQHFGDGTRLSIL.

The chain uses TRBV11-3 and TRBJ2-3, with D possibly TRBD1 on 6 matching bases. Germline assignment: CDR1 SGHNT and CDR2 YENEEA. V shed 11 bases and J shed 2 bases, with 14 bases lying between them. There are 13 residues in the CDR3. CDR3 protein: CASTYRDTDTQYF. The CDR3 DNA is TGTGCCTCCACATACAGGGACACAGATACGCAGTATTTT.

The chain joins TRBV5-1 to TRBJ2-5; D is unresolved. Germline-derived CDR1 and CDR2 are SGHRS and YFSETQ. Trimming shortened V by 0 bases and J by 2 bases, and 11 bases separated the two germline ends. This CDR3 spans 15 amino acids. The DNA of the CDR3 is TGCGCCAGCAGCTTGGCCGTGCAGTTACAAGAGACCCAGTACTTC. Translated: CASSLAVQLQETQYF.

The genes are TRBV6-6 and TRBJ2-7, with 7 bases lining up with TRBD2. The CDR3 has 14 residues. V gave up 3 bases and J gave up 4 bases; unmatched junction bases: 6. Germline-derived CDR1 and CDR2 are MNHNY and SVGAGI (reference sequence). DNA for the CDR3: TGTGCCAGCAGTTATGGGAGGGCTGCATACGAGCAGTACTTC. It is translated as CASSYGRAAYEQYF.

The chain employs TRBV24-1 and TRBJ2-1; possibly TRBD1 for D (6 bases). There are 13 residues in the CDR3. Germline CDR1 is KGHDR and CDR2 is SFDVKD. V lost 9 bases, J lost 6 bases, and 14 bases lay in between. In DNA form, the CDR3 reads TGTGCCACCGAGGGGGAAAGAGGCAATGAGCAGTTCTTC. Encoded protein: CATEGERGNEQFF.

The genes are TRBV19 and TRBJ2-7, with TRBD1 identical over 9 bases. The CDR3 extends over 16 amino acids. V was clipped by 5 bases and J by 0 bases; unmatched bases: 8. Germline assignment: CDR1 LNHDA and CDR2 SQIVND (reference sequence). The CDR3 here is CASSVQGALNSYEQYF. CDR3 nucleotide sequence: TGTGCCAGTAGTGTACAGGGGGCCCTCAACTCCTACGAGCAGTACTTC.

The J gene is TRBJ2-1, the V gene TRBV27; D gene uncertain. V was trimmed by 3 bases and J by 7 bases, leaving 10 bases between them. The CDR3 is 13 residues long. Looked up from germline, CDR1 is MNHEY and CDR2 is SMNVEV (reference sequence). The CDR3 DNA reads TGTGCCAGCAGTTTTACTCCTCGGAATGAGCAGTTCTTC. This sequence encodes CASSFTPRNEQFF.

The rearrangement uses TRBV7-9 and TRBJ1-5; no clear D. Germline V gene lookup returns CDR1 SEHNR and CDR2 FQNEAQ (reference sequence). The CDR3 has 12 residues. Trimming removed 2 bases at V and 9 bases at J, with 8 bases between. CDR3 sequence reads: CASSLRGLPQHF. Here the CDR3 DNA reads TGTGCCAGCAGCTTACGAGGTCTGCCCCAGCATTTT.

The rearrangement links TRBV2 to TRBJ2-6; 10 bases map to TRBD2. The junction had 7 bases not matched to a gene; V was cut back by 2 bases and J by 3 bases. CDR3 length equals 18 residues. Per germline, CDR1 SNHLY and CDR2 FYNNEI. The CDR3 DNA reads TGTGCCAGCAGTGAATGGCTAGCGGGAGTGAATGGGGCCAACGTCCTGACTTTC. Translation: CASSEWLAGVNGANVLTF.

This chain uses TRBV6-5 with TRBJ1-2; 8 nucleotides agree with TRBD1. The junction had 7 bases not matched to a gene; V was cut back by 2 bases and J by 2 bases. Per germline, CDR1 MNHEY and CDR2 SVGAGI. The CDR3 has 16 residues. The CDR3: CASSYVQGALNYGYTF. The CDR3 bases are TGTGCCAGCAGTTACGTGCAGGGGGCCCTGAACTATGGCTACACCTTC.